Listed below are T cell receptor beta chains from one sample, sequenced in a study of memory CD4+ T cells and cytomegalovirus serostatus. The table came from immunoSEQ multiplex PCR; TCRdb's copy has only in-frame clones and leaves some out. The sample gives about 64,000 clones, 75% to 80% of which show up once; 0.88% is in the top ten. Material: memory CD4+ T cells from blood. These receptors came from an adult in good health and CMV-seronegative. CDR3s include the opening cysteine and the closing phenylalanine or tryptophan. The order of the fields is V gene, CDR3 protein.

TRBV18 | CASSPMSGGGNEQFF
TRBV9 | CASSSSRESPMAQYF
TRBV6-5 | CASSYSGTGNEKLFF
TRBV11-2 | CASSLDGELLSSYNSPLHF
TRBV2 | CASSFGDRPGEAFF
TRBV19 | CASNPTQGITEAFF
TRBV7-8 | CASSLDANGNTIYF
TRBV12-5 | CASGLVVGGVYEQYF
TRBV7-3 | CASSADRGYGYTF
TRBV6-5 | CASRRRTGELFF
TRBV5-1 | CASSLRQGRMNTEAFF
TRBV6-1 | CASSHRGQGYGYTF
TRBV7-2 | CASSLGRSSYEQYF
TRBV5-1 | CASSDTGGSYEQYF
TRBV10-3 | CAISESKLAAGDQPQHF
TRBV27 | CASSLGVGWNTEAFF
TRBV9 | CASSVQTARQETQYF
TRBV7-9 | CAGRQGQTEAFF
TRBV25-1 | CASSAGQGADTEAFF
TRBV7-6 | CASSLSSREASGNTIYF
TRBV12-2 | CASRLAGFQPQHF
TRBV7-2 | CASSLEAGPPYEQYF
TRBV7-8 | CASVLGGTGFANTGELFF
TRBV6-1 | CASTWGQFTEAFF
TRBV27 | CASSLLSGGVAGELFF
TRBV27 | CASNQGVPGYNEQFF
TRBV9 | CASSVDIGAGTGELFF
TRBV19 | CASSIGGQGTGNTIYF
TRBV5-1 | CASSPKTGRNTEAFF
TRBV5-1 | CASSVTGFGDTIYF
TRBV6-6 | CASSYPPQGTYEQYF
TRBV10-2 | CASSDHQRGSTAQYF
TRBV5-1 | CASAGSDTQYF
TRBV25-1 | CASKKTGGEGEQFF
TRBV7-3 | CASSLNPGGSSYEQYF
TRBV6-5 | CASSYPGQGRNEQFF
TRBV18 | CASSPDSSYGYTF
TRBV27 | CASSQDRGSSGANVLTF
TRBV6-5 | CASSYSSLSGNTEAFF
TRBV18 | CASSPGGTGSSYEQYF
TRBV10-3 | CAISDSGPGRVQPQHF
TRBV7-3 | CASSEQKNTEAFF